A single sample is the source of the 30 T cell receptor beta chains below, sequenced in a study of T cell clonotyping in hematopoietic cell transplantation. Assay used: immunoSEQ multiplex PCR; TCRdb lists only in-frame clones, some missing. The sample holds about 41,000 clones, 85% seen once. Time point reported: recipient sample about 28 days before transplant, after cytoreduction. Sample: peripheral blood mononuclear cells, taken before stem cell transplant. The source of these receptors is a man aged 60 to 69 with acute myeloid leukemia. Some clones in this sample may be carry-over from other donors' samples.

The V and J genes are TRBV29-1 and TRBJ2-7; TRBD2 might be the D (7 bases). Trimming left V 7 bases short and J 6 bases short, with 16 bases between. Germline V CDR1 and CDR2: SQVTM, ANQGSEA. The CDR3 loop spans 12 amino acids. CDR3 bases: TGCAGCGCTAGGGGGGGGGCCGCCGAGCAGTACTTC. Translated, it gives CSARGGAAEQYF.

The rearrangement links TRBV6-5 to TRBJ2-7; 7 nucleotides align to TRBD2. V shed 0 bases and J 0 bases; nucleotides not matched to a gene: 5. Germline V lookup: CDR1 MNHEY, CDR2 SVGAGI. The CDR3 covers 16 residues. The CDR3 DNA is TGTGCCAGCAGTTACTCGGGAGCGGGGTACTCCTACGAGCAGTACTTC. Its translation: CASSYSGAGYSYEQYF.

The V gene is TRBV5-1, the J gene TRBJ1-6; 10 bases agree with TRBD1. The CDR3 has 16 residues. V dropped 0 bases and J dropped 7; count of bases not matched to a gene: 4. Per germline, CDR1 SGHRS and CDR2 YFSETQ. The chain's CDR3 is CASSLVSGQGNSPLHF. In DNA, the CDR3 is TGCGCCAGCAGCTTGGTGTCGGGACAGGGGAATTCACCCCTCCACTTT. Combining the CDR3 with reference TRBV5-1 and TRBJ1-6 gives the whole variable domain KAGVTQTPRYLIKTRGQQVTLSCSPISGHRSVSWYQQTPGQGLQFLFEYFSETQRNKGNFPGRFSGRQFSNSRSEMNVSTLELGDSALYLCASSLVSGQGNSPLHFGNGTRLTVT.

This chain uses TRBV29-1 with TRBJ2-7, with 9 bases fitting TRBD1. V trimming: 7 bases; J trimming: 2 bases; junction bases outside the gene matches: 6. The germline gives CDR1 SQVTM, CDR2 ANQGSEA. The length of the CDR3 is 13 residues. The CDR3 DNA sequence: TGCAGCGCAGGACAGGGGACCACCTACGAGCAGTACTTC. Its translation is CSAGQGTTYEQYF.

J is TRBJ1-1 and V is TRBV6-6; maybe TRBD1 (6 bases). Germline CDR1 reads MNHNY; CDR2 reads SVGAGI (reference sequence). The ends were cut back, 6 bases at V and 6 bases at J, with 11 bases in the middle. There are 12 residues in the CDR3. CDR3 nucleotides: TGTGCCAGCAGGCCACAGGGCCCTGAAGCTTTCTTT. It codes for CASRPQGPEAFF.

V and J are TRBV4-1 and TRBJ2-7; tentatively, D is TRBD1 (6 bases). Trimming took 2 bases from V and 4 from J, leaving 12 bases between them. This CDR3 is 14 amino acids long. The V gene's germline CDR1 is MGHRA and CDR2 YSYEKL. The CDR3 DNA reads TGCGCCAGCAGCCAACTGGGACAACAATACGAGCAGTACTTC. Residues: CASSQLGQQYEQYF.

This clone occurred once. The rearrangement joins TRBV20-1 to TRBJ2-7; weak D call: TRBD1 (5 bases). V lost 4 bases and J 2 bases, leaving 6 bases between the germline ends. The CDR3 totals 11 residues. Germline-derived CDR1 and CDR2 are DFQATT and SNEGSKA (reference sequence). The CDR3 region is CSATGPYEQYF. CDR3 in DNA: TGCAGTGCTACAGGGCCCTACGAGCAGTACTTC.

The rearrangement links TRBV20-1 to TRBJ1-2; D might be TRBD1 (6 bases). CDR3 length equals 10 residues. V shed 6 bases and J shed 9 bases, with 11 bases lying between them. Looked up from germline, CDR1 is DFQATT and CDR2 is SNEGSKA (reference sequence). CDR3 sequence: CSAKGGRYTF. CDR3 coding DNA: TGCAGTGCAAAGGGGGGCCGCTACACCTTC.

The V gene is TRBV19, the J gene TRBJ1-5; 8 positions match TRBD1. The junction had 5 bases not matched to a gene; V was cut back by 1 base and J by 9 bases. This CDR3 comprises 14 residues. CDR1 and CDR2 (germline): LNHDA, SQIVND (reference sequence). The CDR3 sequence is CASSIGQGAGPQHF. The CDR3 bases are TGTGCCAGTAGTATAGGGCAGGGGGCAGGGCCCCAGCATTTT.

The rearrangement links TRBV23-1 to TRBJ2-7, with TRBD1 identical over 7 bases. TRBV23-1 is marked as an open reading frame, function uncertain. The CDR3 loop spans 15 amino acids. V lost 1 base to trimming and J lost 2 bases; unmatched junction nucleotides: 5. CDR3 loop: CASSQLGDSAYEQYF. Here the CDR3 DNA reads TGCGCCAGCAGTCAATTGGGGGACAGCGCCTACGAGCAGTACTTC.

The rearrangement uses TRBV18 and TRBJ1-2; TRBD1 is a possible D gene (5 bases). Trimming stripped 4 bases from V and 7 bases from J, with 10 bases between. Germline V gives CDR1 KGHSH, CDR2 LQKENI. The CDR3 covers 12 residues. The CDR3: CASSQRGVGYTF. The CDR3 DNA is TGTGCCAGCTCACAGAGAGGGGTTGGCTACACCTTC.

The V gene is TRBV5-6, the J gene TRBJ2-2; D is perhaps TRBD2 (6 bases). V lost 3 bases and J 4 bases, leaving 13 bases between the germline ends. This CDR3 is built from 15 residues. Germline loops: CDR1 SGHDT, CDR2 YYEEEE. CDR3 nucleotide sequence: TGTGCCAGCAGCTGGGGGGACCTAGGCACCGGGGAGCTGTTTTTT. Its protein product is CASSWGDLGTGELFF.

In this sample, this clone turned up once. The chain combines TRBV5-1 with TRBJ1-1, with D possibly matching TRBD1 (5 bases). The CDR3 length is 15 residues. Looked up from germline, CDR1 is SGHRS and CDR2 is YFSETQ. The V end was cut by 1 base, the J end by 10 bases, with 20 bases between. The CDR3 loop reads CASSLFSRGGMGAFF. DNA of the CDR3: TGCGCCAGCAGCTTGTTTTCAAGGGGTGGGATGGGAGCTTTCTTT. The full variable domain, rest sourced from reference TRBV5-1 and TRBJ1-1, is KAGVTQTPRYLIKTRGQQVTLSCSPISGHRSVSWYQQTPGQGLQFLFEYFSETQRNKGNFPGRFSGRQFSNSRSEMNVSTLELGDSALYLCASSLFSRGGMGAFFGQGTRLTVV.

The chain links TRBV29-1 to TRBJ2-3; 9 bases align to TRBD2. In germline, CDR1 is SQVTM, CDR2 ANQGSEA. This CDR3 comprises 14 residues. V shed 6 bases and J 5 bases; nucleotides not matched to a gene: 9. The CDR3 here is CSVHGTSFIDTQYF. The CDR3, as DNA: TGCAGCGTCCACGGGACTAGCTTTATAGATACGCAGTATTTT.

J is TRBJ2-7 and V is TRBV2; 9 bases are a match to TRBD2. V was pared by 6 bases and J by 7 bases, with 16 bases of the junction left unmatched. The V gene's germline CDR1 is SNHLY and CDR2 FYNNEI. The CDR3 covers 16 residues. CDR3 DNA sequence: TGTGCCAGCAGCGGTCGCGGGAGCGGGGGGCTCGGGGAGCAGTACTTC. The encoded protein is CASSGRGSGGLGEQYF.

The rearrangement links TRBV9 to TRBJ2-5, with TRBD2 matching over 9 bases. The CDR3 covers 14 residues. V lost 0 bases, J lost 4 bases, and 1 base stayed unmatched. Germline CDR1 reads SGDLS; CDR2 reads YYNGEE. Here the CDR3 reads CASSVGSGGETQYF. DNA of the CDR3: TGTGCCAGCAGCGTAGGTAGCGGGGGAGAGACCCAGTACTTC.

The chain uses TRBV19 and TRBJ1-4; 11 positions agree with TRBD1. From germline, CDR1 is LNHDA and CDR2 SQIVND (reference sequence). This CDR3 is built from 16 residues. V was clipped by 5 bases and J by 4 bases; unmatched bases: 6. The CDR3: CASSSDRGRFNEKLFF. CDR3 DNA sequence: TGTGCCAGTAGTTCGGACAGGGGGCGTTTTAATGAAAAACTGTTTTTT.

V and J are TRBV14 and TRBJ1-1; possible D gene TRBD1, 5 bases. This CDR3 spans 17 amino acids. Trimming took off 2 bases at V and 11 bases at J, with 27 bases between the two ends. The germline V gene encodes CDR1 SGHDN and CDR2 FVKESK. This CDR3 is CASSQSSRRFVGGSAFF. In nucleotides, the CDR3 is TGTGCCAGCAGCCAATCATCCCGAAGGTTCGTCGGGGGAAGTGCTTTCTTT. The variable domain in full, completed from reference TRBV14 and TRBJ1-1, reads EAGVTQFPSHSVIEKGQTVTLRCDPISGHDNLYWYRRVMGKEIKFLLHFVKESKQDESGMPNNRFLAERTGGTYSTLKVQPAELEDSGVYFCASSQSSRRFVGGSAFFGQGTRLTVV.

DNA of the CDR3: TGCGCCTGCCGGACAGACACGGGTCACACCGGGGAGCTGTTTTTT. Translated, it gives CACRTDTGHTGELFF. The chain couples TRBV5-1 to TRBJ2-2; D perhaps matches TRBD1 (6 bases). CDR3 size: 15 residues. Trimming removed 10 bases at V and 3 bases at J, with 19 bases between. Germline assignment: CDR1 SGHRS and CDR2 YFSETQ.

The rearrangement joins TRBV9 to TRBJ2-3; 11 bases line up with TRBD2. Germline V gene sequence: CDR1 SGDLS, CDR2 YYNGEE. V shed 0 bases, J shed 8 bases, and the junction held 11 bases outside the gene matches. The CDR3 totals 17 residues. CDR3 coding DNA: TGTGCCAGCAGCGTAGCAGGGACTAGCGGAGGCCAGGCTACGCAGTATTTT. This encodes CASSVAGTSGGQATQYF.

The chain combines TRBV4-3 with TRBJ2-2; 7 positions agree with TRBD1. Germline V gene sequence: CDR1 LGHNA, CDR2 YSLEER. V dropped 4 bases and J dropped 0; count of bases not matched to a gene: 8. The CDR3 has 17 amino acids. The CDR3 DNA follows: TGCGCCAGCAGCCGAAAAGGAACAGGGGCGAACACCGGGGAGCTGTTTTTT. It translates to CASSRKGTGANTGELFF.

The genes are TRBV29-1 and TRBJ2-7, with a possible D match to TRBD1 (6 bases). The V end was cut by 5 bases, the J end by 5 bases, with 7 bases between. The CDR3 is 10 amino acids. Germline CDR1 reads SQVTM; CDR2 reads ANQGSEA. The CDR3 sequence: CSVRGNEQYF. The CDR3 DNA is TGCAGCGTTAGGGGGAACGAGCAGTACTTC.

The CDR3 DNA reads TGTGCCAGCAGTCCCACGGACTACTCAGGGAACACCATATATTTT. Residues: CASSPTDYSGNTIYF. The chain joins TRBV28 to TRBJ1-3; TRBD1 might be the D (5 bases). This CDR3 has 15 residues. V was cut by 5 bases and J by 7 bases, with 18 bases left in between. From germline, CDR1 is MDHEN and CDR2 SYDVKM.

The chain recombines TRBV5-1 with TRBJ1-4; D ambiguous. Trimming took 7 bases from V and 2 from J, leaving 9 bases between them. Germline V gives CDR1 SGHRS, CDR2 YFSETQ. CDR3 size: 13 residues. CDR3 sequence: CASRPGTNEKLFF. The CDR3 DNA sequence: TGCGCCAGCCGGCCGGGTACTAATGAAAAACTGTTTTTT.

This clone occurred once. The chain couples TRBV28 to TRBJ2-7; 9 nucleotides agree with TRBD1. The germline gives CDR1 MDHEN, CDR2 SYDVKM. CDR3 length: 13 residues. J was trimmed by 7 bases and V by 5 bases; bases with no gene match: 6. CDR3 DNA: TGTGCCAGCAGTAGGACAGGGGAATGGGAGCAGTACTTC. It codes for CASSRTGEWEQYF. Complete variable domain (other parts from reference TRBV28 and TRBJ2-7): DVKVTQSSRYLVKRTGEKVFLECVQDMDHENMFWYRQDPGLGLRLIYFSYDVKMKEKGDIPEGYSVSREKKERFSLILESASTNQTSMYLCASSRTGEWEQYFGPGTRLTVT.

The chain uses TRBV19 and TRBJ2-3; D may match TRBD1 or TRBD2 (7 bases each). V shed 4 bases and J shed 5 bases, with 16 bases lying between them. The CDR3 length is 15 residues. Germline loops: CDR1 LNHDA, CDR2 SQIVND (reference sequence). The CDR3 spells CASSTRQGGLDTQYF. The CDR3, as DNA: TGTGCCAGTAGTACCCGCCAGGGGGGGTTAGATACGCAGTATTTT.

The CDR3 DNA follows: TGCGCCAGCAGCCAAGATGGTAGGGGGGTCCTGGGAGATACGCAGTATTTT. Encoded protein: CASSQDGRGVLGDTQYF. The chain combines TRBV4-1 with TRBJ2-3, with D perhaps being TRBD1 or TRBD2 (6 bases each). Trimming took off 0 bases at V and 5 bases at J, with 18 bases between the two ends. Per germline, CDR1 MGHRA and CDR2 YSYEKL. The CDR3 is made up of 17 amino acids.

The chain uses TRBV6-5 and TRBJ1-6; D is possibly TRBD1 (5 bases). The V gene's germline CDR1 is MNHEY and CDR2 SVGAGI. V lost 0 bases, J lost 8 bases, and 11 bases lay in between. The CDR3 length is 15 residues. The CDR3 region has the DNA TGTGCCAGCAGTTACTCCGGGGCGACCTATTCACCCCTCCACTTT. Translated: CASSYSGATYSPLHF.

The CDR3 nucleotides read TGTGCCAGCAGCCCCGAGGCGGTGGAACATCAGCCCCAGCATTTT. Translated: CASSPEAVEHQPQHF. This sequence joins TRBV7-2 and TRBJ1-5, with no clear D. Germline CDR1 and CDR2: SGHTA and FQGNSA. The CDR3 has 15 amino acids. Trimming pared 5 bases from V and 5 bases from J, leaving 16 bases between. Variable domain in full (rest from reference TRBV7-2 and TRBJ1-5): GAGVSQSPSNKVTEKGKDVELRCDPISGHTALYWYRQSLGQGLEFLIYFQGNSAPDKSGLPSDRFSAERTGGSVSTLTIQRTQQEDSAVYLCASSPEAVEHQPQHFGDGTRLSIL.

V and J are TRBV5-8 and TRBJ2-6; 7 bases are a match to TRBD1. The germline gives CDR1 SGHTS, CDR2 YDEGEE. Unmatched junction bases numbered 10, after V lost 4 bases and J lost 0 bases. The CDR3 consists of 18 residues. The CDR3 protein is CASSPDRVLFSGANVLTF. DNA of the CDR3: TGTGCCAGCAGCCCTGACAGGGTCCTTTTCTCTGGGGCCAACGTCCTGACTTTC. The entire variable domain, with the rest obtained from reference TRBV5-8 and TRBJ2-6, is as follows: EAGVTQSPTHLIKTRGQQATLRCSPISGHTSVYWYQQALGLGLQFLLWYDEGEERNRGNFPPRFSGRQFPNYSSELNVNALELEDSALYLCASSPDRVLFSGANVLTFGAGSRLTVL.